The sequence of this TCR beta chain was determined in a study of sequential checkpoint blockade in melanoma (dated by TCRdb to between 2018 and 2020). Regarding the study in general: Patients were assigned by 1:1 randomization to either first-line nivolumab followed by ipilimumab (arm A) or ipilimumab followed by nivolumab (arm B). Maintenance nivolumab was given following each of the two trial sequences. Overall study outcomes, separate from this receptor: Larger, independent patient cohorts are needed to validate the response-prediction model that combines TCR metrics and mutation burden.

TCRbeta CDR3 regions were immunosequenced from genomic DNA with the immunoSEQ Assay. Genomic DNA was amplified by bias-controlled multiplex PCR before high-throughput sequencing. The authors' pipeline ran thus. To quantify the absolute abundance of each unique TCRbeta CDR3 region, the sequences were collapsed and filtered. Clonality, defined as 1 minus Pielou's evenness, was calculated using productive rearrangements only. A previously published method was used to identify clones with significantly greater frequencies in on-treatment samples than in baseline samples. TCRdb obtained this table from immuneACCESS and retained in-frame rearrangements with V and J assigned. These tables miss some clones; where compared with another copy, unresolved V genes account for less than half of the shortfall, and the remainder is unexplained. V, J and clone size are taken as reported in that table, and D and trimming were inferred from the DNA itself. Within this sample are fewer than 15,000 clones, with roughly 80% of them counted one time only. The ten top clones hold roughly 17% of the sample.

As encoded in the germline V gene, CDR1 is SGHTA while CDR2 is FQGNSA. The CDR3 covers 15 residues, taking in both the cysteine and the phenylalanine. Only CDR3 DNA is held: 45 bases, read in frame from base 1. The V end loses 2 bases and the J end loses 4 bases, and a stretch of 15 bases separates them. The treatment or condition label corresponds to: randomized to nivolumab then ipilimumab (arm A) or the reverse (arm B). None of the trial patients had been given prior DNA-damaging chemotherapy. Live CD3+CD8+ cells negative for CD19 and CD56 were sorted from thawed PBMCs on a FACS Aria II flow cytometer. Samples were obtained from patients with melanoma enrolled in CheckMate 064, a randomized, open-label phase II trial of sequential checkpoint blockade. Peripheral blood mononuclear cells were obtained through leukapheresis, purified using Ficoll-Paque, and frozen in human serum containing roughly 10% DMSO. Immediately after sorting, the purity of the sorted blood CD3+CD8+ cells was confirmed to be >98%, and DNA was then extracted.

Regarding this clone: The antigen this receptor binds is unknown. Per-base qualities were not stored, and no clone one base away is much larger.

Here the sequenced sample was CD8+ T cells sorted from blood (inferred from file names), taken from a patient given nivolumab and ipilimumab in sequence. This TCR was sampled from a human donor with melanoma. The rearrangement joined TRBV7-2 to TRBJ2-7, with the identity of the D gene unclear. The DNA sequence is TGTGCCAGCAGCTTAATCATAGCTGCCAAATACGAGCAGTACTTC. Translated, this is CASSLIIAAKYEQYF. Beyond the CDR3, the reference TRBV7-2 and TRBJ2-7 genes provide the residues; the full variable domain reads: GAGVSQSPSNKVTEKGKDVELRCDPISGHTALYWYRQSLGQGLEFLIYFQGNSAPDKSGLPSDRFSAERTGGSVSTLTIQRTQQEDSAVYLCASSLIIAAKYEQYFGPGTRLTVT.